The clone carrying this TCR beta chain showed up just a few times. This entry is derived from a study of PD-L1 blockade in urothelial cancer. TCRdb's table, derived via immunoSEQ multiplex PCR, lists solely in-frame clones and lacks some. The sample lists 35,000 to 50,000 clones, 88% occurring once. CDR1 is MGHRA, CDR2 YSYEKL, per germline. CDR3 length: 16 residues. Trimming removed 5 bases from V and 3 bases from J; junction bases left unmatched: 5. The sequences come from PBMCs, collected around atezolizumab (anti-PD-L1) treatment. The J gene is TRBJ2-1, the V gene TRBV4-1; 12 bases match TRBD2. This TCR came from a woman in her sixties with urothelial cancer. CDR3 in DNA: TGCGCCAGCAGCGCAACACTAGCGGGGGGCTACAATGAGCAGTTCTTC. This gives the protein CASSATLAGGYNEQFF.